Each of the 21 T cell receptor beta chains below was sequenced from the same sample in a study of cytomegalovirus exposure and HLA in healthy donors (TCRdb year 2017). Library generation was performed with the immunoSEQ multiplex PCR assay. TCRdb stores this immuneACCESS table with in-frame sequences only. Part of the clones is absent; in the studies checked, under half of the shortfall reflects unresolved V genes, and no reason is known for the rest. This sample holds roughly 100,000 clones; just under 95% were observed only once. Clones ranked in the top ten supply roughly 0.82% of the sample. The sequenced sample consisted of PBMCs. Receptor source: a woman aged 18-30 years in good health and CMV-seronegative.

This rearrangement joins TRBV11-2 to TRBJ2-1; TRBD2 matches at 8 bases. This CDR3 comprises 16 residues. Trimming removed 1 base from V and 3 bases from J; junction bases left unmatched: 5. Germline V gives CDR1 SGHAT, CDR2 FQNNGV. CDR3 region: CASSLGAGGLYNEQFF. CDR3 DNA: TGTGCCAGCAGCTTAGGGGCGGGGGGCCTCTACAATGAGCAGTTCTTC.

The chain combines TRBV18 with TRBJ1-5; D gene ambiguous. Germline CDR1 is KGHSH and CDR2 is LQKENI. The V gene lost 4 bases and the J gene lost 3 bases, with 10 bases spanning the gap. CDR3 length equals 14 residues. CDR3 loop: CASSLEEVNQPQHF. In DNA form, the CDR3 reads TGTGCCAGCTCACTGGAGGAGGTCAATCAGCCCCAGCATTTT.

This chain joins TRBV5-4 and TRBJ1-6; D may be TRBD1 (5 bases). Deletions cut 3 bases from V and 8 bases from J, with 15 bases between. CDR1 is SGHNT, CDR2 YYREEE, per germline (reference sequence). The CDR3 extends over 15 amino acids. The CDR3 is CASSSPRGPHSPLHF. For the CDR3, the DNA is TGTGCCAGCAGCTCACCTAGGGGTCCTCATTCACCCCTCCACTTT. The full variable domain, rest sourced from reference TRBV5-4 and TRBJ1-6, is ETGVTQSPTHLIKTRGQQVTLRCSSQSGHNTVSWYQQALGQGPQFIFQYYREEENGRGNFPPRFSGLQFPNYSSELNVNALELDDSALYLCASSSPRGPHSPLHFGNGTRLTVT.

V and J are TRBV9 and TRBJ1-6; D is ambiguous. Deletions cut 5 bases from V and 8 bases from J, with 26 bases between. The germline V gene has CDR1 SGDLS and CDR2 YYNGEE. This CDR3 has 18 residues. The CDR3 region has the DNA TGTGCCAGCAGTCGTTTCGAGACCCGTAGCGCACTTGATTCACCCCTCCACTTT. Translation gives CASSRFETRSALDSPLHF. The full variable domain, its missing parts supplied by reference TRBV9 and TRBJ1-6, is DSGVTQTPKHLITATGQRVTLRCSPRSGDLSVYWYQQSLDQGLQFLIQYYNGEERAKGNILERFSAQQFPDLHSELNLSSLELGDSALYFCASSRFETRSALDSPLHFGNGTRLTVT.

The rearrangement joins TRBV9 to TRBJ1-2; D not resolved. This CDR3 is built from 14 residues. Germline V gene data show CDR1 as SGDLS and CDR2 as YYNGEE. The V and J ends lost 4 bases and 4 bases respectively, with 14 bases between them. CDR3 DNA sequence: TGTGCCAGCAGCCCTCTCGGTGGGCCCTATGGCTACACCTTC. Translated, it gives CASSPLGGPYGYTF.

The chain joins TRBV2 to TRBJ1-2, with D uncertain. V dropped 3 bases and J dropped 4 bases, with 9 bases sitting between them. The CDR3 runs to 13 residues. Germline values: CDR1 SNHLY, CDR2 FYNNEI. CDR3 region: CASSDLTAYGYTF. As DNA, the CDR3 is TGTGCCAGCAGTGATTTAACAGCCTATGGCTACACCTTC. Full variable domain (outside the CDR3, taken from reference TRBV2 and TRBJ1-2): EPEVTQTPSHQVTQMGQEVILRCVPISNHLYFYWYRQILGQKVEFLVSFYNNEISEKSEIFDDQFSVERPDGSNFTLKIRSTKLEDSAMYFCASSDLTAYGYTFGSGTRLTVV.

The rearrangement joins TRBV27 to TRBJ2-5, with a tentative D call TRBD1 (5 bases). This CDR3 is 13 amino acids long. The V and J ends lost 6 bases and 5 bases respectively, with 13 bases between them. CDR1 is MNHEY and CDR2 is SMNVEV in the germline V gene (reference sequence). CDR3 sequence reads: CASSPWGRETQYF. CDR3 nucleotides: TGTGCCAGCAGCCCCTGGGGCAGGGAGACCCAGTACTTC.

Concerning this clone itself: Other DNA sequences in this sample translate to the same CDR3. The chain carries TRBV28 and TRBJ2-7; TRBD1 matches 7 bases. Per germline, CDR1 MDHEN and CDR2 SYDVKM. Trimming took 4 bases from V and 1 from J; bases not matched to a gene: 1. This CDR3 region has 13 residues. The CDR3 DNA reads TGTGCCAGCAGTTCGGGACAGTCCTACGAGCAGTACTTC. It is translated as CASSSGQSYEQYF. The full variable domain, with the rest looked up from reference TRBV28 and TRBJ2-7, is DVKVTQSSRYLVKRTGEKVFLECVQDMDHENMFWYRQDPGLGLRLIYFSYDVKMKEKGDIPEGYSVSREKKERFSLILESASTNQTSMYLCASSSGQSYEQYFGPGTRLTVT.

The gene calls are TRBV5-1 and TRBJ2-1, with 9 positions matching TRBD1. V lost 0 bases and J lost 5; bases outside the gene matches: 6. The CDR3 runs 16 residues. Germline CDR1 reads SGHRS; CDR2 reads YFSETQ. CDR3 sequence (DNA): TGCGCCAGCAGCTTGGCGGCGGGACAGGGTCACAATGAGCAGTTCTTC. The encoded protein is CASSLAAGQGHNEQFF.

In its sample, this clone was seen once. The chain is built from TRBV4-1 and TRBJ1-3; D gene unclear. This CDR3 has 13 residues. V shed 2 bases and J shed 6 bases, with 8 bases lying between them. The V gene's germline CDR1 is MGHRA and CDR2 YSYEKL. CDR3: CASSQFWANTIYF. The CDR3 region has the DNA TGCGCCAGCAGCCAATTTTGGGCAAACACCATATATTTT.

J is TRBJ2-7 and V is TRBV19, with TRBD2 matching 7 bases. CDR1 LNHDA and CDR2 SQIVND come from the germline V gene (reference sequence). The trim removed 7 bases at V and 7 bases at J, leaving 16 bases unmatched. The CDR3 runs 15 residues. The DNA of the CDR3 is TGTGCCAGTACCACAATGGCCGGGGGGTCGATAGAGCAGTACTTC. It yields the protein CASTTMAGGSIEQYF.

The V and J genes are TRBV6-5 and TRBJ2-7, with 11 bases identical to TRBD2. CDR1 MNHEY and CDR2 SVGAGI come from the germline V gene. CDR3 length equals 15 residues. With V trimmed by 6 bases and J by 3 bases, 7 bases remained unmatched. CDR3 loop: CASSSPGTSGYEQYF. In nucleotides, the CDR3 is TGTGCCAGCAGCTCACCGGGGACTAGCGGCTACGAGCAGTACTTC.

Comments on this clone: The junction departs from the called germline gene at one end, perhaps through a read error. The V and J genes are TRBV7-7 and TRBJ2-5, with D hard to call. Germline V gene data show CDR1 as SSHAT and CDR2 as FNYEAQ (reference sequence). The CDR3 is made up of 14 amino acids. The CDR3 nucleotides read TGTGCTAGCAGCTTAGAAGTTAGCTCGGAGACCCAGTACTTC. As protein: CASSLEVSSETQYF.

The chain recombines TRBV18 with TRBJ2-7, with TRBD2 matching over 11 bases. CDR3 length: 15 residues. Germline CDR1 KGHSH, CDR2 LQKENI. V shed 5 bases and J 6 bases; nucleotides not matched to a gene: 9. CDR3 bases: TGTGCCAGCTCAGCCAAAACTAGCGGGAGAGGCGAGCAGTACTTC. Amino acid sequence: CASSAKTSGRGEQYF.

The chain combines TRBV5-1 with TRBJ1-1; D gene ambiguous. CDR3 length: 12 residues. Germline V CDR1 and CDR2: SGHRS, YFSETQ. The V end lost 4 bases, the J end lost 0 bases, and 4 bases lay between the germline ends. As DNA, the CDR3 is TGCGCCAGCAGCAACATGAACACTGAAGCTTTCTTT. It codes for CASSNMNTEAFF.

The chain carries TRBV4-3 and TRBJ2-7; 7 bases are shared with TRBD1. The CDR3 contains 16 residues. J gave up 1 base and V 1 base, and 7 bases lay outside the gene matches. From germline, CDR1 is LGHNA and CDR2 YSLEER. In DNA, the CDR3 is TGCGCCAGCAGCCAAGGACGACAGGGATTATCCTACGAGCAGTACTTC. This sequence encodes CASSQGRQGLSYEQYF.

This clone was counted only a few times. The chain is built from TRBV4-1 and TRBJ2-7; the D gene is possibly TRBD1 (6 bases). Trimming pared 4 bases from V and 6 bases from J, leaving 19 bases between. Germline V gene data show CDR1 as MGHRA and CDR2 as YSYEKL. The CDR3 spans 15 residues. CDR3 residues: CASSPQEGDASEQYF. Written as DNA, the CDR3 is TGCGCCAGCAGCCCACAAGAGGGGGATGCATCCGAGCAGTACTTC.

The V call is TRBV11-3, the J call TRBJ2-1; 13 bases fit TRBD2. V dropped 3 bases and J dropped 7; count of bases not matched to a gene: 12. Germline CDR1 reads SGHNT; CDR2 reads YENEEA. This CDR3 contains 18 residues. The CDR3 DNA reads as TGTGCCAGCAGCTTGGATGGAGTAGGGACTAGCGGGACTAATGAGCAGTTCTTC. This codes for CASSLDGVGTSGTNEQFF.

The V and J genes are TRBV4-1 and TRBJ2-5; D might be TRBD2 (6 bases). The CDR3 has 16 residues. CDR1 is MGHRA, CDR2 YSYEKL, per germline. V lost 4 bases and J 0 bases, leaving 15 bases between the germline ends. The CDR3: CASSPPTGGYQETQYF. As DNA, the CDR3 is TGCGCCAGCAGCCCTCCGACCGGGGGTTACCAAGAGACCCAGTACTTC.

The chain is built from TRBV30 and TRBJ1-3; no definite D call. With 5 bases removed from V and 0 bases from J, the gap between germline ends came to 8 bases. The CDR3 spans 13 residues. Germline V gene data show CDR1 as GTSNPN and CDR2 as SVGIG (reference sequence). The CDR3 nucleotides read TGTGCCTGGGAGAGGGCCTCTGGAAACACCATATATTTT. The encoded protein is CAWERASGNTIYF.

There are a few counts of this clone. This chain links TRBV7-9 with TRBJ2-7; D is perhaps TRBD1 (5 bases). Trimming cost V 3 bases and J 6 bases, with 15 bases left between them. From germline, CDR1 is SEHNR and CDR2 FQNEAQ (reference sequence). The CDR3 runs to 14 residues. CDR3 coding DNA: TGTGCCAGCAGCTTGTCCAGGGCAGGCGGCGAGCAGTACTTC. Translation: CASSLSRAGGEQYF.